The clone carrying this TCR beta chain was seen ten or more times. As TCR cDNA was made by 5'RACE template switching, a universal primer site and UMIs were added. MiXCR, run by TCRdb on the 5' RACE reads, gives a single entry per CDR3 protein. The sample gives approximately 32,000 distinct CDR3 sequences, more than 6.5% of which show up once; 22% is in the top ten. The data are from a study of T cells after yellow fever vaccination. The overall study: Those fractions that held only low numbers of cells were prepared using the SMART-Seq v4 Ultra Low Input RNA kit. Findings and limits, study-wide: FACS-sorted repertoires could contain abundant clonotypes contaminating from the bulk population. A secondary response was less intense yet reached its peak sooner, at day 5 versus 15.

The ends were cut back, 7 bases at V and 2 bases at J, with 17 bases in the middle. The CDR3 is 16 amino acids. This material consisted of PBMCs, either bulk or a sorted T-cell subset (CD4+, CD8+, memory, or dextramer-sorted; not recorded which), taken on the day of the first yellow fever vaccination. The receptor was derived from a man aged 18-30 years who received the YFV17D yellow fever vaccine. The rearrangement joins TRBV12-3 or TRBV12-4 to TRBJ2-2; D unclear. The CDR3 here is CASTHLRNINTGELFF. Here the CDR3 DNA reads TGTGCCAGCACACACCTTCGGAACATCAACACCGGGGAGCTGTTTTTT.